Following are 23 T cell receptor beta chains from one sample sequenced in a study of T-cell memory formation after mild COVID-19. One entry per CDR3 protein, called by TCRdb with MiXCR from the 5' RACE reads. The sample includes approximately 500,000 distinct CDR3 sequences, around 27% seen only once; the top ten take around 13%. Material: PBMCs or a T cell subset sorted from them (not recorded which). These receptors originate from an adult woman who had mild COVID-19 (a few samples of this study predate the infection). Cell type and time point are not known.

CDR3 nucleotide sequence: TGTGCCATCGCGACAGGGGTGGTCACAGATACGCAGTATTTT. Protein product: CAIATGVVTDTQYF. The V and J genes are TRBV10-3 and TRBJ2-3; 8 bases fit TRBD1. The germline gives CDR1 ENHRY, CDR2 SYGVKD. This CDR3 has 14 residues. After removal of 8 bases from V and 2 bases from J, the junction contained 6 bases not matched to a gene.

V usage is TRBV12-5 and J usage is TRBJ2-1, with TRBD2 matching over 12 bases. Germline lookup yields CDR1 LGHNT and CDR2 FRNRAP. The V segment lost 2 bases and the J segment 9 bases; nucleotides outside the gene matches: 5. The CDR3 is made up of 15 amino acids. The CDR3 DNA sequence: TGTGCTAGTGGTTTGCTAGCGGGAGGGCCGGGTGAGCAGTTCTTC. The encoded protein is CASGLLAGGPGEQFF.

The chain carries TRBV7-9 and TRBJ2-2, with 8 bases that match TRBD1. Germline V CDR1 and CDR2: SEHNR, FQNEAQ (reference sequence). CDR3 length equals 14 residues. Trimming took 4 bases from V and 5 from J; bases not matched to a gene: 3. The CDR3, as DNA: TGTGCCAGCAGCTCCGGGACAGGTACCGGGGAGCTGTTTTTT. This sequence encodes CASSSGTGTGELFF.

This clonotype turned up a few times. J is TRBJ2-3 and V is TRBV6-2 or TRBV6-3, with a weak D call TRBD2 (6 bases). The CDR3 sequence is 14 residues long. V dropped 3 bases and J dropped 2 bases, with 9 bases sitting between them. Germline CDR1 is MNHEY and CDR2 is SVGEGT. The CDR3 sequence is CASSYSGYTDTQYF. The CDR3 DNA follows: TGTGCCAGCAGTTATAGCGGATACACAGATACGCAGTATTTT.

The chain uses TRBV20-1 and TRBJ2-2; unclear D gene. The V gene lost 6 bases and the J gene lost 3 bases, with 14 bases spanning the gap. Germline lookup yields CDR1 DFQATT and CDR2 SNEGSKA (reference sequence). The CDR3 is 14 residues long. The DNA of the CDR3 is TGCAGTGCCACCTCCCCCCGCGACACCGGGGAGCTGTTTTTT. Its protein is CSATSPRDTGELFF.

This chain links TRBV30 with TRBJ2-3; D unresolved. The V end was cut by 0 bases, the J end by 2 bases, with 9 bases between. Germline assignment: CDR1 GTSNPN and CDR2 SVGIG (reference sequence). This CDR3 comprises 14 residues. As DNA, the CDR3 is TGTGCCTGGAGTGTACCTAGGGCCACAGATACGCAGTATTTT. This gives the protein CAWSVPRATDTQYF.

CDR3 in DNA: TGTGCCAGCAGCCCGTGGGGGAGGGAGACCCAGTACTTC. This encodes CASSPWGRETQYF. The J gene is TRBJ2-5, the V gene TRBV13, with D tentatively TRBD2 (6 bases). This CDR3 region has 13 residues. Trimming left V 5 bases short and J 5 bases short, with 12 bases between. Germline V gene data show CDR1 as PRHDT and CDR2 as FYEKMQ (reference sequence).

The chain couples TRBV29-1 to TRBJ2-7, with TRBD1 matching 8 bases. Germline-derived CDR1 and CDR2 are SQVTM and ANQGSEA. The CDR3 extends over 12 amino acids. Germline trimming cut 5 bases from V and 7 bases from J; bases unmatched to any gene: 7. The CDR3 sequence: CSVWTGLGEQYF. CDR3 sequence (DNA): TGCAGCGTTTGGACAGGGCTGGGGGAGCAGTACTTC.

This clonotype was recorded a few times. The CDR3 is CASSLDEGLSTDTQYF. In nucleotides, the CDR3 is TGTGCCAGCAGCTTGGATGAGGGGCTTAGCACAGATACGCAGTATTTT. The rearrangement links TRBV5-5 to TRBJ2-3; D may correspond to TRBD1 or TRBD2 (5 bases each). The CDR3 contains 16 residues. The V end was cut by 0 bases, the J end by 0 bases, with 11 bases between. Germline CDR1 reads SGHKS; CDR2 reads YYEKEE (reference sequence).

The genes are TRBV6-6 and TRBJ2-5; 7 bases align to TRBD1. Unmatched junction bases numbered 5, after V lost 5 bases and J lost 2 bases. The CDR3 runs to 14 residues. CDR1 and CDR2 (germline): MNHNY, SVGAGI (reference sequence). This CDR3 is CASSIRDRQETQYF. The CDR3, as DNA: TGTGCCAGCAGTATCCGGGACAGACAAGAGACCCAGTACTTC.

The chain is built from TRBV7-6 and TRBJ2-7; tentatively, D is TRBD2 (5 bases). The V gene lost 5 bases and the J gene lost 3 bases, with 14 bases spanning the gap. The CDR3 is 14 amino acids. The germline CDR1 and CDR2 sequences are SGHVS and FNYEAQ. This CDR3 reads CASSEHPGIYEQYF. CDR3 sequence (DNA): TGTGCCAGCAGCGAGCACCCGGGGATCTACGAGCAGTACTTC.

This clonotype was counted only a few times. The chain has TRBV27 and TRBJ2-1, with 9 bases identical to TRBD1. With 2 bases clipped from V and 7 bases from J, the junction kept 6 bases outside the gene matches. The CDR3 totals 15 residues. The germline gives CDR1 MNHEY, CDR2 SMNVEV (reference sequence). This CDR3 is CASSLVQGAFNEQFF. In DNA form, the CDR3 reads TGTGCCAGCAGTTTAGTACAGGGGGCGTTTAATGAGCAGTTCTTC.

The CDR3 loop reads CASSYSRKVGASDGYTF. The CDR3 DNA follows: TGTGCCAGCAGTTACTCGAGAAAGGTCGGGGCAAGCGATGGCTACACCTTC. The chain is built from TRBV6-5 and TRBJ1-2; D may be TRBD1 (5 bases). Looked up from germline, CDR1 is MNHEY and CDR2 is SVGAGI. The CDR3 consists of 17 residues. Trimming took 0 bases from V and 6 from J, leaving 20 bases between them.

This clonotype was recorded many times. The chain combines TRBV24-1 with TRBJ2-7; possibly TRBD1 for D (6 bases). This CDR3 contains 11 residues. The germline gives CDR1 KGHDR, CDR2 SFDVKD. V gave up 9 bases and J gave up 5 bases, with 10 bases separating them. CDR3 nucleotide sequence: TGTGCCACCCAACAGGGCCACGAGCAGTACTTC. Protein product: CATQQGHEQYF.

This clonotype has just a few counts. The gene calls are TRBV12-3 or TRBV12-4 and TRBJ2-7; D remains ambiguous. This CDR3 has 12 amino acids. V gave up 3 bases and J gave up 5 bases, with 8 bases separating them. CDR3 nucleotide sequence: TGTGCCAGCAGTTTTCTGAGCAACGAGCAGTACTTC. It codes for CASSFLSNEQYF.

The chain is built from TRBV7-6 and TRBJ2-1; 9 nucleotides agree with TRBD1. After removal of 5 bases from V and 5 bases from J, the junction contained 10 bases not matched to a gene. Per the germline V gene, CDR1 is SGHVS and CDR2 is FNYEAQ. This CDR3 region has 16 residues. CDR3 amino acids: CASSHPTGTGNNEQFF. The CDR3 nucleotides read TGTGCCAGCAGCCATCCCACCGGGACAGGGAACAATGAGCAGTTCTTC.

This clonotype was counted between two and nine times. The chain uses TRBV6-5 and TRBJ2-2; D is undetermined. This CDR3 is 15 amino acids long. Trimming shortened V by 6 bases and J by 4 bases, and 15 bases separated the two germline ends. The germline gives CDR1 MNHEY, CDR2 SVGAGI. The CDR3: CASRGDPGSTGELFF. DNA of the CDR3: TGTGCCAGCAGGGGTGACCCGGGCTCCACCGGGGAGCTGTTTTTT.

A few counts support this clonotype. The chain has TRBV5-1 and TRBJ2-7; 9 bases are a match to TRBD1. V shed 3 bases and J 4 bases; nucleotides not matched to a gene: 5. Germline CDR1 and CDR2: SGHRS and YFSETQ. This CDR3 comprises 14 residues. The CDR3 here is CASSSGQGQYEQYF. Here the CDR3 DNA reads TGCGCCAGCAGCTCCGGACAGGGGCAATACGAGCAGTACTTC.

The chain links TRBV12-3 or TRBV12-4 to TRBJ2-7; D unclear. V was clipped by 3 bases and J by 2 bases, with 11 bases between them. The CDR3 runs to 14 residues. The CDR3 region has the DNA TGTGCCAGCAGTTTGCGTCAGAAAGCCTACGAGCAGTACTTC. It specifies CASSLRQKAYEQYF.

The chain links TRBV5-1 to TRBJ1-4; no clear D gene. Trimming removed 0 bases at V and 4 bases at J, with 7 bases between. Germline loops: CDR1 SGHRS, CDR2 YFSETQ. The CDR3 spans 14 residues. CDR3 bases: TGCGCCAGCAGCTTGGCCTCCATTAATGAAAAACTGTTTTTT. Amino acid sequence: CASSLASINEKLFF.

The chain employs TRBV6-2 or TRBV6-3 and TRBJ1-1; D is undetermined. With 4 bases removed from V and 1 base from J, the gap between germline ends came to 13 bases. The CDR3 length is 15 residues. From germline, CDR1 is MNHEY and CDR2 SVGEGT. CDR3 residues: CASSSLNSENTEAFF. Written as DNA, the CDR3 is TGTGCCAGCAGTTCCTTGAACAGTGAGAACACTGAAGCTTTCTTT.

This chain links TRBV11-3 with TRBJ2-7; D tentatively fits TRBD1 or TRBD2 (5 bases each). Trimming removed 5 bases at V and 2 bases at J, with 19 bases between. This CDR3 comprises 16 residues. In germline, CDR1 is SGHNT, CDR2 YENEEA. The CDR3 nucleotides read TGTGCCAGCAGCCCCACCGGGGACGGACCGGCCTACGAGCAGTACTTC. This gives the protein CASSPTGDGPAYEQYF.

The chain links TRBV18 to TRBJ2-1; TRBD1 matches at 11 bases. The J segment lost 2 bases and the V segment lost 5 bases, leaving 5 bases of the junction unmatched. The CDR3 totals 16 residues. Germline lookup yields CDR1 KGHSH and CDR2 LQKENI. CDR3 protein: CASSRDRGSTYNEQFF. CDR3 nucleotides: TGTGCCAGCTCAAGGGACAGGGGGTCGACCTACAATGAGCAGTTCTTC.